This entry describes one TCR beta chain. V lost 2 bases and J lost 12; bases outside the gene matches: 4. CDR1 and CDR2 (germline): MNHEY, SVGEGT. The CDR3 consists of 12 residues. This record belongs to a study of blood T cell repertoires in COVID-19. Study summary: Both acute and convalescent COVID-19 samples were obtained from the United States, Italy and Spain. Sources were T cells, B-cell-depleted T cells, or PBMCs; the material itself was cDNA or gDNA.

The assay was immunoSEQ multiplex PCR, and TCRdb's table has in-frame clones only and misses some. The table includes fewer than 200,000 clones, 89% detected once. The sample comprised peripheral blood. V usage is TRBV6-2 or TRBV6-3 and J usage is TRBJ2-1, with TRBD2 matching 7 bases. The clonotype was recovered from a young man who had recovered from COVID-19. CDR3 in DNA: TGTGCCAGCAGTTACATTCGCGGGGGGCAGTTCTTC. It translates to CASSYIRGGQFF.